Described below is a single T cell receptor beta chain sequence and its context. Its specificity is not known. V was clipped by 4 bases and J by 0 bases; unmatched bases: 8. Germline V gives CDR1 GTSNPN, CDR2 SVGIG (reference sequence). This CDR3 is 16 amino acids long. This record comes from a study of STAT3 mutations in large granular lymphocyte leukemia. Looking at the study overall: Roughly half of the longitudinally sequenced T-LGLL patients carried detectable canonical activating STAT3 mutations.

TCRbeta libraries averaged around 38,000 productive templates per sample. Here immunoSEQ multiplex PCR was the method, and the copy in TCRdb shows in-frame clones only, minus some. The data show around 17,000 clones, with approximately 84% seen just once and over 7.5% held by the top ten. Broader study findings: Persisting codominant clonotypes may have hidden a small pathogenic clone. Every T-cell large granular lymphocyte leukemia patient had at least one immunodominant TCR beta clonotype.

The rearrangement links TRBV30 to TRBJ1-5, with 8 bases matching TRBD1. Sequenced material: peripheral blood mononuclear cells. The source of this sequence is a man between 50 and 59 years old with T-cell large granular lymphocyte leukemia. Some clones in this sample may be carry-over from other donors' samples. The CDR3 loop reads CAWTPGQVYSNQPQHF. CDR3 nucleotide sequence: TGTGCCTGGACCCCGGGACAGGTATATAGCAATCAGCCCCAGCATTTT.